Sequencing of this T cell receptor (beta chain) was carried out in a study of T cell responses to AZD1222 COVID-19 vaccine. The study's findings and limits: Without day 14 samples, only post-peak T cell repertoires were studied. Spike-specific TCR repertoires showed rising breadth and depth after two AZD1222 doses. Baseline serostatus was positive in only a handful of AZD1222 recipients.

As to this clone: Antigen specificity is unknown.

Clones were read by immunoSEQ multiplex PCR, and TCRdb kept only the in-frame ones, dropping some. Of roughly 100,000 clones in the sample, approximately 96% are singletons; the top ten hold about 2.2%. The CDR3 totals 15 residues. Trimming cost V 7 bases and J 6 bases; bases outside gene matches: 12. Looked up from germline, CDR1 is SGHRS and CDR2 is YFSETQ. This TCR derives from an adult in good health. The chain is built from TRBV5-1 and TRBJ2-1, with 8 bases lining up with TRBD1. The material was peripheral blood, obtained on day 0 of AZD1222 vaccination. DNA for the CDR3: TGCGCCAGCGGGGGCGGCAGGGGGCGTTCCAATGAGCAGTTCTTC. Translating gives CASGGGRGRSNEQFF.